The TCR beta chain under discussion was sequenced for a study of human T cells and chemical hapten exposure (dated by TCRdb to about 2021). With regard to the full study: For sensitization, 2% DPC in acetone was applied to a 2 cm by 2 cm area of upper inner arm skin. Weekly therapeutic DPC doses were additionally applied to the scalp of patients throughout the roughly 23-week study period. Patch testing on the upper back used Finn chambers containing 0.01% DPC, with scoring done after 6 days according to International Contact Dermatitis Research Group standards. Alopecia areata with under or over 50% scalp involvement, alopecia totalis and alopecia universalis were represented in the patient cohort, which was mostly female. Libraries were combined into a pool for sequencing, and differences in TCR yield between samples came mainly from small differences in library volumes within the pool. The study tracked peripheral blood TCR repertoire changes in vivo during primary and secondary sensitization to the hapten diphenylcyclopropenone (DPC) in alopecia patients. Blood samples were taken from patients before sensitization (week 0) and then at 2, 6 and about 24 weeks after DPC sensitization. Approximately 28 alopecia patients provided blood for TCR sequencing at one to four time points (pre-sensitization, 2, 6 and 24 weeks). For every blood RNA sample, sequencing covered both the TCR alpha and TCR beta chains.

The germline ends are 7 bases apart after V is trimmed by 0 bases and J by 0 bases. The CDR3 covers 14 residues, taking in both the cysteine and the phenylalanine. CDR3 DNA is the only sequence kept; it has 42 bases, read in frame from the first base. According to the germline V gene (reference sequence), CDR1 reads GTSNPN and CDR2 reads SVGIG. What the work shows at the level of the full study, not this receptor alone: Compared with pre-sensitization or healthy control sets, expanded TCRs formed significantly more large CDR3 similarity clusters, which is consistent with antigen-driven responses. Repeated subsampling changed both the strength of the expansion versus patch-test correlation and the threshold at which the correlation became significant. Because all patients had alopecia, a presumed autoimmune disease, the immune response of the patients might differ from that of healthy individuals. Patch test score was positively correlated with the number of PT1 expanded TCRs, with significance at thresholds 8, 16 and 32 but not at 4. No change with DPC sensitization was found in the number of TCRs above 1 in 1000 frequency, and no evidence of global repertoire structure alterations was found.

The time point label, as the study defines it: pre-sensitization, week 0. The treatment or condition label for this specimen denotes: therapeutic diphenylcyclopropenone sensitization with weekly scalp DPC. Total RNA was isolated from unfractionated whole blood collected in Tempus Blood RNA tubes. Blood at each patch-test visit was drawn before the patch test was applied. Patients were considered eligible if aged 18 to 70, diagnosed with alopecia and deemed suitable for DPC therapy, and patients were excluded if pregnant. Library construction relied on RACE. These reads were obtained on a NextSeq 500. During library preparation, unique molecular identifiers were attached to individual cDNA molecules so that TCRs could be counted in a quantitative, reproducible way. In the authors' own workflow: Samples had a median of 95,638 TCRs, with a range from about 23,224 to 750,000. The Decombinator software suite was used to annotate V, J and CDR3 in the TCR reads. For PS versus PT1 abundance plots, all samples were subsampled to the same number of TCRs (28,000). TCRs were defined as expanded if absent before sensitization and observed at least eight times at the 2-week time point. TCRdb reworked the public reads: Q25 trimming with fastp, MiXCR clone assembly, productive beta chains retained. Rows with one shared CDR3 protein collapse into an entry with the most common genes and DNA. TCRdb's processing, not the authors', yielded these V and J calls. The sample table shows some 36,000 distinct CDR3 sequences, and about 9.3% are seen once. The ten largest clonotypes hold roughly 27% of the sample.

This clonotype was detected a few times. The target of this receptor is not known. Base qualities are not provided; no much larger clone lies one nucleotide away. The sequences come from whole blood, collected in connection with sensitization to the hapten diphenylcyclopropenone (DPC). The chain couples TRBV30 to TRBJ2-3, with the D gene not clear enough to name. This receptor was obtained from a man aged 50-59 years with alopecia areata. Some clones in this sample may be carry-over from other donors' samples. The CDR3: CAWSVFGSTDTQYF. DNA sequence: TGTGCCTGGAGTGTCTTTGGTAGCACAGATACGCAGTATTTT.